This record looks at one T cell receptor beta chain sequence and its context. This clone was observed once. The target of this receptor is not known. No qualities accompany the bases; no much larger clone lies one base away. Other DNA sequences of this sample code for an identical CDR3. In the first month after transplant, blood samples were collected up to 4 times, and after that at least monthly when available. The data derive from a study of graft-versus-host responses after intestinal transplantation (dated by TCRdb to the early 2020s). Regarding the research as a whole: The transplants that recipients received were multivisceral, liver-intestinal, or isolated intestinal. Rather than going through the commercial service, samples from three later patients were sequenced in-house on an Illumina MiSeq and processed with MiXCR. Of the 20 to 25 intestinal transplant recipients enrolled in the cohort, one of whom was a retransplant, a few patients without pretransplant specimens were excluded. A peak of at least 4% donor T cells among recipient peripheral blood mononuclear cells was the definition used for donor T cell macrochimerism. All recipients received anti-thymocyte globulin induction followed by maintenance tacrolimus and steroids for approximately 3 years. After intestinal transplantation, graft-versus-host and host-versus-graft alloreactive T cell clones were followed in the graft, circulation and bone marrow using bulk TCR-beta CDR3 sequencing. Alloreactive clones were identified by sequencing pre-transplant mixed lymphocyte reaction products and comparing these products with unstimulated pre-transplant donor and recipient T cells. Here is what the overall study found, with its caveats: GvH clones were detected in recipient bone marrow, and some of these GvH clones were observed earlier in ileal mucosa or blood, consistent with an intestinal mucosal origin. Peak levels of circulating GvH clones were associated with declines in HvG clones early after transplant. In the allografts of patients with donor T cell macrochimerism, GvH to HvG T cell clonal ratios were high. The relatively low number and heterogeneity of intestinal transplant patients limited the conclusions.

Libraries were prepared through the immunoSEQ multiplex PCR assay. For most patients, high-throughput TCR-beta CDR3 sequencing of genomic DNA was performed by Adaptive Biotechnologies. The published analysis was carried out like this. Adaptive's ImmunoSEQ software was the source of the TCR sequencing data for about 17 patients, while a few other patients were processed with MiXCR and VDJtools. CDR3 nucleotide sequences shared between donor and recipient were removed because their origin could not be assigned. At least 2-fold expansion over unstimulated cells and a minimum CFSE-low frequency of 0.002% (template counts) or 0.001% (read counts) were required for clones to be classified as alloreactive. Mappable clones were those detected in sequenced pre-transplant spleen, lymph node, or MLR CFSE-low populations of the donor or recipient. The cumulative frequency of alloreactive clones was calculated as a percentage of all sequences, weighted by copy number. Sourced from immuneACCESS, this table was stored by TCRdb with only in-frame sequences that have V and J called. A share of the clones is absent; for the studies checked, an unresolved V gene accounts for under half, and the remainder has no known explanation. V, J and clone size reflect that table, while D and trimming were determined from the DNA. In this sample the table shows just under 100,000 clones, 80% to 95% of which occur a single time. 15% to 20% of the sample belongs to the ten largest clones.

A distance of 6 bases separates the germline ends of V and J, which lose 1 base and 6 bases respectively. The CDR3 runs 13 residues from the cysteine to the phenylalanine. Only the CDR3 DNA is retained, 39 bases long and in frame from the first base. CDR1 and CDR2 are drawn from the germline V gene (reference sequence): SEHNR, FQNEAQ. The TCR originated in a human patient who received an intestinal transplant, so some T cells may come from the graft donor. The rearranged chain carries TRBV7-9 and TRBJ2-2, and perhaps TRBD2 as D gene, on 6 matching bases. The sequencing used PBMCs, collected approximately 470 days after intestinal transplant. The DNA reads TGTGCCAGCAGCTTAGGCGGGGCCGGGGAGCTGTTTTTT. The resulting protein is CASSLGGAGELFF.